Below, 8 T cell receptor beta chains from the same sample are listed, as sequenced in a study of T cell responses to AZD1222 COVID-19 vaccine (dated by TCRdb to the early 2020s). The time point tag for this specimen amounts to: baseline before first vaccination. Receptor amplification or capture employed the immunoSEQ multiplex PCR assay. The table was pulled from immuneACCESS by TCRdb, which kept in-frame rearrangements only. Such tables lose some clones; where checked, under half of the loss comes from unresolved V genes, and the rest has no known cause. This sample holds some 180,000 clones; 85% to 95% were observed only once. The ten largest clones take up about 10% of the sample. The material sequenced was peripheral blood, taken on day 0 of AZD1222 vaccination. All receptors derive from an adult in good health.

The CDR3 region is CASSHYGTSYGYTF. The CDR3 nucleotides are TGCGCCAGCAGCCACTATGGGACAAGCTATGGCTACACCTTC. The chain couples TRBV4-3 to TRBJ1-2; D perhaps matches TRBD1 (6 bases). Germline assignment: CDR1 LGHNA and CDR2 YSLEER. The CDR3 runs to 14 residues. With 3 bases removed from V and 4 bases from J, the gap between germline ends came to 12 bases.

J is TRBJ1-1 and V is TRBV28, with D perhaps matching TRBD1 (5 bases). Trimming pared 3 bases from V and 11 bases from J, leaving 16 bases between. There are 13 residues in the CDR3. CDR1 is MDHEN and CDR2 is SYDVKM in the germline V gene. The CDR3 region is CASSFRVGASAFF. CDR3 DNA: TGTGCCAGCAGTTTCCGGGTCGGGGCGTCTGCTTTCTTT.

This clone was seen only once. This chain uses TRBV5-1 with TRBJ2-5; tentatively, D is TRBD2 (5 bases). The germline V and J ends were trimmed by 4 bases and 9 bases, with 22 bases remaining between them. This CDR3 contains 15 residues. CDR1 is SGHRS, CDR2 YFSETQ, per germline. As DNA, the CDR3 is TGCGCCAGCAGCCCCGGTCGGGGTAGCCTTGCGCCCCAGTACTTC. This gives the protein CASSPGRGSLAPQYF. The entire variable domain, with the rest obtained from reference TRBV5-1 and TRBJ2-5, is as follows: KAGVTQTPRYLIKTRGQQVTLSCSPISGHRSVSWYQQTPGQGLQFLFEYFSETQRNKGNFPGRFSGRQFSNSRSEMNVSTLELGDSALYLCASSPGRGSLAPQYFGPGTRLLVL.

V usage is TRBV28 and J usage is TRBJ1-2; D may be TRBD1 (6 bases). The CDR3 runs to 13 residues. The germline CDR1 and CDR2 sequences are MDHEN and SYDVKM. Deletions cut 6 bases from V and 7 bases from J, with 15 bases between. The CDR3 loop is CASSSGQTSGYTF. The CDR3 nucleotides read TGTGCCAGCAGCAGCGGACAGACGAGTGGCTACACCTTC.

The rearrangement uses TRBV6-5 and TRBJ1-2, with a tentative D call TRBD1 (6 bases). The V and J ends lost 2 bases and 0 bases respectively, with 10 bases between them. The germline gives CDR1 MNHEY, CDR2 SVGAGI. The CDR3 contains 15 residues. The DNA of the CDR3 is TGTGCCAGCAGTTACCTGGGGGCGACTAACTATGGCTACACCTTC. This gives the protein CASSYLGATNYGYTF.

The chain couples TRBV3-1 (or the pseudogene TRBV3-2) to TRBJ1-2, with 7 bases fitting TRBD1. In germline, CDR1 is LGHDT, CDR2 YNNKEL (reference sequence). Germline trimming cut 4 bases from V and 2 bases from J; bases unmatched to any gene: 1. This CDR3 region has 13 residues. CDR3 in DNA: TGTGCCAGCAGCCGGGACAGAAACTATGGCTACACCTTC. It codes for CASSRDRNYGYTF.

The gene calls are TRBV27 and TRBJ2-7; D might be TRBD2 (6 bases). Trimming stripped 6 bases from V and 2 bases from J, with 14 bases between. Germline lookup yields CDR1 MNHEY and CDR2 SMNVEV (reference sequence). This CDR3 spans 14 amino acids. The CDR3 loop is CASRLSGLTYEQYF. The CDR3 nucleotides are TGTGCCAGCAGACTGTCGGGACTTACCTACGAGCAGTACTTC.

The J gene is TRBJ1-3, the V gene TRBV3-1 (or the pseudogene TRBV3-2); weak D call: TRBD1 (5 bases). Germline loops: CDR1 LGHDT, CDR2 YNNKEL (reference sequence). Trimming took 5 bases from V and 9 from J, leaving 14 bases between them. This CDR3 has 13 residues. CDR3 protein: CASSGLVGGTIYF. The DNA for the CDR3 is TGTGCCAGCAGCGGATTGGTGGGGGGCACCATATATTTT.